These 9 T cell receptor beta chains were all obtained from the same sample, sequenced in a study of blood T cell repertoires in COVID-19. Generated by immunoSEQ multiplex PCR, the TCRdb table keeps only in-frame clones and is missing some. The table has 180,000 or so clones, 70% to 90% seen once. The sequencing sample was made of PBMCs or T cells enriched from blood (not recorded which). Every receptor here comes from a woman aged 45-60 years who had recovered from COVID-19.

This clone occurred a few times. CDR3 in DNA: TGTGCCAGCAGGACGGGACAGAACACTGAAGCTTTCTTT. It is translated as CASRTGQNTEAFF. The rearrangement joins TRBV12-3 or TRBV12-4 to TRBJ1-1, with D possibly TRBD1 on 6 matching bases. V lost 6 bases, J lost 1 base, and 9 bases lay in between. The CDR3 runs 13 residues.

CDR3: CAWSTRDHQPQHF. CDR3 DNA sequence: TGTGCCTGGAGTACCAGGGATCATCAGCCCCAGCATTTT. The genes are TRBV30 and TRBJ1-5, with a weak D call TRBD1 (5 bases). Germline V gene lookup returns CDR1 GTSNPN and CDR2 SVGIG (reference sequence). The CDR3 spans 13 residues. V was clipped by 2 bases and J by 5 bases, with 10 bases between them.

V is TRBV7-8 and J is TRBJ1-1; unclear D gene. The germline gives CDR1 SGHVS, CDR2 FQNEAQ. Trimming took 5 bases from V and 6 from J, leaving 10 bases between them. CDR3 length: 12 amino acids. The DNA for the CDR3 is TGTGCCAGCAGCCTCCGGAGGTCTGAAGCTTTCTTT. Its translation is CASSLRRSEAFF.

The CDR3 DNA reads as TGCGCCAGCAGCCCCCCCGACAGGGCGGAGACCCAGTACTTC. The encoded protein is CASSPPDRAETQYF. This chain joins TRBV5-1 and TRBJ2-5; 7 bases match TRBD1. Germline CDR1 is SGHRS and CDR2 is YFSETQ. CDR3 size: 14 residues. V gave up 4 bases and J gave up 5 bases; unmatched junction bases: 8.

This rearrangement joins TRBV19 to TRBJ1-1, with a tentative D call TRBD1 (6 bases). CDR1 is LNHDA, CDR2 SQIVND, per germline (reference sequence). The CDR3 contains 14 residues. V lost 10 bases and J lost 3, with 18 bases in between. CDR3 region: CAIYRGGTDTEAFF. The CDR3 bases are TGTGCCATATATAGGGGGGGCACGGACACTGAAGCTTTCTTT.

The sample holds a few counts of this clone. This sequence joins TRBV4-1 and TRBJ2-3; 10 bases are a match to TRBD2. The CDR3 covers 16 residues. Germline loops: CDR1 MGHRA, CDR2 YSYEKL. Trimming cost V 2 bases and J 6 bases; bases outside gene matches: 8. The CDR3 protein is CASSQSAGGSYDTQYF. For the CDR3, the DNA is TGCGCCAGCAGCCAATCAGCGGGAGGGTCCTACGATACGCAGTATTTT.

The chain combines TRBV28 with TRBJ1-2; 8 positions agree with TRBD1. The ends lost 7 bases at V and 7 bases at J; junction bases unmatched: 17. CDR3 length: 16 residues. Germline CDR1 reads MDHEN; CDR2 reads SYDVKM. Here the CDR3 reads CASNPGQGRIVSGYTF. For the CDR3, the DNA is TGTGCCAGCAACCCCGGACAGGGCCGGATCGTTTCTGGCTACACCTTC.

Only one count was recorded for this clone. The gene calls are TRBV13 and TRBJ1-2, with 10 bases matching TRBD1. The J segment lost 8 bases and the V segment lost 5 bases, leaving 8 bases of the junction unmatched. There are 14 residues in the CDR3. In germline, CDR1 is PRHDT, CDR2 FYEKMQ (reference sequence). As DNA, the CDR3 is TGTGCCAGCAGCCGCCGACAGGGGGCGGAGGGCTACACCTTC. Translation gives CASSRRQGAEGYTF.

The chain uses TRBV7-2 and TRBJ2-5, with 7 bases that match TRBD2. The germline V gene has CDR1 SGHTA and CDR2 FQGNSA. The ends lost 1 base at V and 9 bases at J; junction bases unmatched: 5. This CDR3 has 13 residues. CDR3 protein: CASSLDLRGAQYF. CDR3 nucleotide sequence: TGTGCCAGCAGCTTAGACCTCCGGGGGGCCCAGTACTTC. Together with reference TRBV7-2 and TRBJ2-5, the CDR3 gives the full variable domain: GAGVSQSPSNKVTEKGKDVELRCDPISGHTALYWYRQSLGQGLEFLIYFQGNSAPDKSGLPSDRFSAERTGGSVSTLTIQRTQQEDSAVYLCASSLDLRGAQYFGPGTRLLVL.